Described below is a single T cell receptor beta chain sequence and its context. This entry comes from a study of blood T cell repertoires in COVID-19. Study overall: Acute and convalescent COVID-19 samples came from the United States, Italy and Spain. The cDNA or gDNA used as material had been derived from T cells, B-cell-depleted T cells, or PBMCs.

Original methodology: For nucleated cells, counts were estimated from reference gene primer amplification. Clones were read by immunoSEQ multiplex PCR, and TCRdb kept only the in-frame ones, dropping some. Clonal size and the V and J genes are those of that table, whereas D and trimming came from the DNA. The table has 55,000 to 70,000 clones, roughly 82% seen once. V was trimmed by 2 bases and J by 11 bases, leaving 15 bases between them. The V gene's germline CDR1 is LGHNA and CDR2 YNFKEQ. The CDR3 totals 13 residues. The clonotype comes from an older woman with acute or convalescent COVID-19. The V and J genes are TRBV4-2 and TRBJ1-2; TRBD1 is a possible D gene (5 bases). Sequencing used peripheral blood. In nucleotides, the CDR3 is TGTGCCAGCAGCCAATCCGCGGGGGAGGGGTACACCTTC. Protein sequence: CASSQSAGEGYTF.